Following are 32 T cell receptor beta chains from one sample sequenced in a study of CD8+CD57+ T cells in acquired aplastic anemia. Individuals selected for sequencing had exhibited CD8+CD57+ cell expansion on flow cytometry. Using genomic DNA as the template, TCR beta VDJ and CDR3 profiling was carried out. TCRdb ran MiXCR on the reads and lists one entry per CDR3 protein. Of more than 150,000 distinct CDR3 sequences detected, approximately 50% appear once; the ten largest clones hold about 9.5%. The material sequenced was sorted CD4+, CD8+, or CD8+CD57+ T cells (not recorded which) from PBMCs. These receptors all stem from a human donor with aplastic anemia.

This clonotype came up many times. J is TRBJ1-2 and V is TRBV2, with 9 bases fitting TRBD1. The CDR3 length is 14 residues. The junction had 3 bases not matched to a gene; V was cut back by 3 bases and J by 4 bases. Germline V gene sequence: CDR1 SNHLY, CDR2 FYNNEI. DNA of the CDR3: TGTGCCAGCAGTGAGGGACAGGGTGCCTATGGCTACACCTTC. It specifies CASSEGQGAYGYTF.

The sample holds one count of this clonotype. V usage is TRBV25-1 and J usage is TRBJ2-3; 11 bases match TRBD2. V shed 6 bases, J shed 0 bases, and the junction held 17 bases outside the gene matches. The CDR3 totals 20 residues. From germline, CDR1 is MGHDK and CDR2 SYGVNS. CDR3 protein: CASSRPGASGTSGSTDTQYF. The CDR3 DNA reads TGTGCCAGCAGCCGGCCAGGGGCCTCCGGGACTAGCGGCAGCACAGATACGCAGTATTTT.

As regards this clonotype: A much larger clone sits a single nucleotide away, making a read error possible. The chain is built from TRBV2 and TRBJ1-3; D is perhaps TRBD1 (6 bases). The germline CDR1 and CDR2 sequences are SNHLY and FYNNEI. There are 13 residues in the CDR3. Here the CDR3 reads CASTNRAGNTVYF. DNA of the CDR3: TGTGCCAGCACAAACAGGGCTGGAAACACCGTATATTTT.

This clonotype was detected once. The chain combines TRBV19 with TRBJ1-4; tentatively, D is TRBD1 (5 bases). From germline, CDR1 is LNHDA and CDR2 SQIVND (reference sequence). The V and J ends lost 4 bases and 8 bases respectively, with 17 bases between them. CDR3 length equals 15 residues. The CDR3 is CASSTGGGVHEKLFF. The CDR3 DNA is TGTGCCAGTAGTACCGGCGGGGGGGTCCACGAAAAACTGTTTTTT.

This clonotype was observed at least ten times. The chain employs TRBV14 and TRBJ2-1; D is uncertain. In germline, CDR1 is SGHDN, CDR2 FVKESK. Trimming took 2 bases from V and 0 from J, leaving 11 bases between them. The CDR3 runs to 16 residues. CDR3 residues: CASSQKSLYSYNEQFF. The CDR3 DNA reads TGTGCCAGCAGCCAAAAGTCCCTGTACTCCTACAATGAGCAGTTCTTC.

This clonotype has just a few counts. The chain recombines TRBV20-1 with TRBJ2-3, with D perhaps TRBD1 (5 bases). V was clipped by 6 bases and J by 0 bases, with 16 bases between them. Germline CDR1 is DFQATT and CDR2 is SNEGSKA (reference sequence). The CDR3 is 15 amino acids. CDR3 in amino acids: CSASTRGASTDTQYF. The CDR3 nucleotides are TGCAGTGCCTCAACACGTGGGGCAAGCACAGATACGCAGTATTTT.

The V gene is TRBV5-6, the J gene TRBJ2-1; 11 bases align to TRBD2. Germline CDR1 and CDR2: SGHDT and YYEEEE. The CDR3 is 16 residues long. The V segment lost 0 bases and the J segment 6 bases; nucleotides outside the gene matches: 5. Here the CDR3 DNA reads TGTGCCAGCAGCTTGGACAGCGGACTAGCGGGCAATGAGCAGTTCTTC. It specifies CASSLDSGLAGNEQFF. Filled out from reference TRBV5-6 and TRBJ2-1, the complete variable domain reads DAGVTQSPTHLIKTRGQQVTLRCSPKSGHDTVSWYQQALGQGPQFIFQYYEEEERQRGNFPDRFSGHQFPNYSSELNVNALLLGDSALYLCASSLDSGLAGNEQFFGPGTRLTVL.

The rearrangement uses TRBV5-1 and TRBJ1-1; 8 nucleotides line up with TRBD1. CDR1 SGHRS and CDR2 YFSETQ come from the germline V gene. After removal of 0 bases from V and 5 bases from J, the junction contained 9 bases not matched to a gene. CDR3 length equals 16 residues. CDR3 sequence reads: CASSLEGTGLGTEAFF. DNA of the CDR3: TGCGCCAGCAGCTTGGAGGGGACAGGCTTAGGGACTGAAGCTTTCTTT. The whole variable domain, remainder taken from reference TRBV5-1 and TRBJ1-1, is KAGVTQTPRYLIKTRGQQVTLSCSPISGHRSVSWYQQTPGQGLQFLFEYFSETQRNKGNFPGRFSGRQFSNSRSEMNVSTLELGDSALYLCASSLEGTGLGTEAFFGQGTRLTVV.

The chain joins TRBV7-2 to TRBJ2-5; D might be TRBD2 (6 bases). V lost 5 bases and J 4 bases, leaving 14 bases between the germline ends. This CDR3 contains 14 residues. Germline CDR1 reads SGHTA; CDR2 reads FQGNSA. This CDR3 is CASSPGGGRETQYF. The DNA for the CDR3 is TGTGCCAGCAGCCCTGGGGGAGGTCGAGAGACCCAGTACTTC.

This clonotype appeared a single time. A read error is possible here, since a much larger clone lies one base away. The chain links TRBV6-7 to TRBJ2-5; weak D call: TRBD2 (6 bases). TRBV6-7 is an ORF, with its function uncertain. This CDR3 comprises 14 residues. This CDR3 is CASSYPGIREIQYF. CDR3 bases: TGTGCCAGCAGTTACCCCGGGATCCGGGAGATCCAGTACTTC.

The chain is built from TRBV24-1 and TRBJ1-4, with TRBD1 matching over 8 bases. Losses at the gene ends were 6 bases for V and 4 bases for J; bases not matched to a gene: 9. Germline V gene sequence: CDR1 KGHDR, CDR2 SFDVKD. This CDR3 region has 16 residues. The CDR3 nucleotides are TGTGCCACCAGTTTAAGCCGGGACAGGAATAATGAAAAACTGTTTTTT. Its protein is CATSLSRDRNNEKLFF.

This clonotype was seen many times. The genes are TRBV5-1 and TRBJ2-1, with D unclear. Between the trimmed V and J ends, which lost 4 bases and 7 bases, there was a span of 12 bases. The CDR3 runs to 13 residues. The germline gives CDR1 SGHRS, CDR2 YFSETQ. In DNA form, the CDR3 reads TGCGCCAGCAGCCCCGAGCCCGATAATGAGCAGTTCTTC. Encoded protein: CASSPEPDNEQFF.

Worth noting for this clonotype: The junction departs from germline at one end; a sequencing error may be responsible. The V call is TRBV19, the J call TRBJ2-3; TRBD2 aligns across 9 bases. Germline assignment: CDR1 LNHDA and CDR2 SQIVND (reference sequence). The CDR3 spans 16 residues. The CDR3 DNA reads TGTGCCAGTAGGAATCGAGCGGGAGGTAGCACAGGTACGCAGTATTTT. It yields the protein CASRNRAGGSTGTQYF.

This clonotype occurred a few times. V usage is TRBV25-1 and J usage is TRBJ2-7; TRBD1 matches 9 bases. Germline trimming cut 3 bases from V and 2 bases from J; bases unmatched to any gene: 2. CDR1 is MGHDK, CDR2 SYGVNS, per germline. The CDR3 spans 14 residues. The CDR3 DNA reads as TGTGCCAGCAGTGAGGGACAGGGTCCCTACGAGCAGTACTTC. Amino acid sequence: CASSEGQGPYEQYF.

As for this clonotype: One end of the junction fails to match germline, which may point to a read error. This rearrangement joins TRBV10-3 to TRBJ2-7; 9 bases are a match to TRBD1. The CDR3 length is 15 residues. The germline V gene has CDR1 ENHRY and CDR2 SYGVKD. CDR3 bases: TGTGCCAGCAGTTACTCGGGACAGGGCTCCTACGAGCAGTACTTC. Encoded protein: CASSYSGQGSYEQYF.

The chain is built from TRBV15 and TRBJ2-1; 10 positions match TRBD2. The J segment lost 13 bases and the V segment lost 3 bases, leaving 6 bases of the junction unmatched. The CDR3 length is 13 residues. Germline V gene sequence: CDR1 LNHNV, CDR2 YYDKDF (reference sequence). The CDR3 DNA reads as TGTGCCACCAGCAGCAGCGGGGGGGCCGTTCAGTTCTTC. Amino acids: CATSSSGGAVQFF.

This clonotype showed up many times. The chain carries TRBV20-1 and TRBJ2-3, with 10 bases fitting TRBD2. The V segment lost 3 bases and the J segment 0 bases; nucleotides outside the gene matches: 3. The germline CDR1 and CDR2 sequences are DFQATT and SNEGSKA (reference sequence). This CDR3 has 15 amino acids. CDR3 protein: CSASQLAGSTDTQYF. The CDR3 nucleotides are TGCAGTGCTAGTCAACTAGCGGGGAGCACAGATACGCAGTATTTT.

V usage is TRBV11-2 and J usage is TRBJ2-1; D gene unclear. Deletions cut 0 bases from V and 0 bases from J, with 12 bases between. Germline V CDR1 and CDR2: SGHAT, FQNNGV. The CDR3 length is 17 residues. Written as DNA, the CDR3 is TGTGCCAGCAGCTTAGATCAGAATTATGTCTCCTACAATGAGCAGTTCTTC. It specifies CASSLDQNYVSYNEQFF.

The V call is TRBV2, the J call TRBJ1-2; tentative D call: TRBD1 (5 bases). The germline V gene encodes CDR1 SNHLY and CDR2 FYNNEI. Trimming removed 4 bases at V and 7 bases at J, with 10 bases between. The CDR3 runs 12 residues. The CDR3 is CASSAGGSGYTF. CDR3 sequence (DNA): TGTGCCAGCAGTGCCGGGGGGTCTGGCTACACCTTC.

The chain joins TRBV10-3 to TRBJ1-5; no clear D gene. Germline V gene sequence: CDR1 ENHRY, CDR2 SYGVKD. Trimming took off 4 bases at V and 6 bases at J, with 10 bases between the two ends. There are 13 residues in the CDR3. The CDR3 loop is CAISGAVTQPQHF. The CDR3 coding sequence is TGTGCCATCAGTGGGGCAGTGACTCAGCCCCAGCATTTT.

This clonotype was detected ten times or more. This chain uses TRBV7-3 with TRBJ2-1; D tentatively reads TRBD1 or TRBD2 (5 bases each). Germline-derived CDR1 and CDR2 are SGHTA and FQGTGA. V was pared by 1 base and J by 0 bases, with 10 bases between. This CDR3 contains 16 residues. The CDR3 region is CASSLIGGTSYNEQFF. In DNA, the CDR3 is TGTGCCAGCAGCTTAATTGGGGGAACCTCCTACAATGAGCAGTTCTTC.

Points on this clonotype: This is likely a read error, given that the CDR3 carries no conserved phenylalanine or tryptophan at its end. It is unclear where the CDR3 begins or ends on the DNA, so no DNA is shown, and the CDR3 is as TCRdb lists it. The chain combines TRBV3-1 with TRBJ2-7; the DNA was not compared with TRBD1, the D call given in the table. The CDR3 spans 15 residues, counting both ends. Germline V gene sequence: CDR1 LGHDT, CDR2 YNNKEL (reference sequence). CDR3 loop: CASSQDIRGLSSRTS.

CDR3 coding DNA: TGCGCCACCAAGCTTTTGGGGACAGGGGACGCCGGGGAGCTGTTTTTT. This encodes CATKLLGTGDAGELFF. This chain uses TRBV5-1 with TRBJ2-2; TRBD1 aligns across 10 bases. The V and J ends lost 9 bases and 6 bases, in that order; junction bases with no gene match: 14. The V gene's germline CDR1 is SGHRS and CDR2 YFSETQ. The CDR3 consists of 16 residues.

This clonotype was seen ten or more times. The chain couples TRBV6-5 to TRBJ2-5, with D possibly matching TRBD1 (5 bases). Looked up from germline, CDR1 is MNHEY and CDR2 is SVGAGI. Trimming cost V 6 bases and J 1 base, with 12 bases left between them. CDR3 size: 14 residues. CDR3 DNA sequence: TGTGCCAGCAGAGACAGACCATCCCAAGAGACCCAGTACTTC. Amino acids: CASRDRPSQETQYF.

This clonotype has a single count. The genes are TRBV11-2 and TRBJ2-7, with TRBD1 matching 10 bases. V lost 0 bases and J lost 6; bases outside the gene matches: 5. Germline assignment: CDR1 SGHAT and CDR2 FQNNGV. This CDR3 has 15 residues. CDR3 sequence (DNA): TGTGCCAGCAGCTTAGAGGCGACAGGGGGCCGCGAGCAGTACTTC. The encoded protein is CASSLEATGGREQYF. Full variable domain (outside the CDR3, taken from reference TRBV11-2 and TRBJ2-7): EAGVAQSPRYKIIEKRQSVAFWCNPISGHATLYWYQQILGQGPKLLIQFQNNGVVDDSQLPKDRFSAERLKGVDSTLKIQPAKLEDSAVYLCASSLEATGGREQYFGPGTRLTVT.

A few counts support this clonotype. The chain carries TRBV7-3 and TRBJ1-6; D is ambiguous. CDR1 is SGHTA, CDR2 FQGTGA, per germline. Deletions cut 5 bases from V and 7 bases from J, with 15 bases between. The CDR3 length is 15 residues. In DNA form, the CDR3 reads TGTGCCAGCAGCACCGGGAGCGTGGGAAATTCACCCCTCCACTTT. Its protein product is CASSTGSVGNSPLHF.

The CDR3 is CASSFDISQNTEAFF. The CDR3 bases are TGTGCCAGCAGTTTCGACATATCGCAGAACACTGAAGCTTTCTTT. The chain employs TRBV6-2 or TRBV6-3 and TRBJ1-1; no definite D call. This CDR3 is built from 15 residues. V was shortened by 4 bases and J by 1 base, with 13 bases between the two germline ends. Germline lookup yields CDR1 MNHEY and CDR2 SVGEGT.

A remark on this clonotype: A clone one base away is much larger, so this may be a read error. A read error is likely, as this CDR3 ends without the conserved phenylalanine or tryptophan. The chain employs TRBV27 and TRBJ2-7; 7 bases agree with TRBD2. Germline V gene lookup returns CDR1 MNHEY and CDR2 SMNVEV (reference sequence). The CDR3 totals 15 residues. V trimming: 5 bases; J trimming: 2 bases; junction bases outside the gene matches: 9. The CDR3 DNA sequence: TGTGCCAGCAGTCCCGGACTAGGGCGGACCTACGAGCAGTACCTC. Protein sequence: CASSPGLGRTYEQYL.

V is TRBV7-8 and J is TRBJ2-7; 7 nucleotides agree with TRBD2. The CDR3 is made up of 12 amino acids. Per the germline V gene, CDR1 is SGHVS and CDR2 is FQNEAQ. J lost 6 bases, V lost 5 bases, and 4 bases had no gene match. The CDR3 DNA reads TGTGCCAGCAGCCCGGGGGGAGTCGAGCAGTACTTC. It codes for CASSPGGVEQYF.

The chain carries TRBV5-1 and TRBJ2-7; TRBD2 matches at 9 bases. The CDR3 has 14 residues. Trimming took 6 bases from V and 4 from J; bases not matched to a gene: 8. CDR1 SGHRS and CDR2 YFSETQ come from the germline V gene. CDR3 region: CASKASGTTYEQYF. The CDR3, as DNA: TGCGCCAGCAAGGCTAGCGGGACTACTTACGAGCAGTACTTC.

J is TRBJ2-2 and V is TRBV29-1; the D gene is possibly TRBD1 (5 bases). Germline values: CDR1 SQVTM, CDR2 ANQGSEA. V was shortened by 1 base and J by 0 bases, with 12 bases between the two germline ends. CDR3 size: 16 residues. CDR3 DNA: TGCAGCGTTGAAGCTCAGGGTGCCCCGAACACCGGGGAGCTGTTTTTT. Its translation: CSVEAQGAPNTGELFF.

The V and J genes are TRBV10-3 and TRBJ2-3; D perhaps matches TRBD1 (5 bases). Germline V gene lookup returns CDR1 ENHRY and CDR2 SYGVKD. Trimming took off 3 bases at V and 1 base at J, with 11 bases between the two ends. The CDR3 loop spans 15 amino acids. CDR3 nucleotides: TGTGCCATCAGTGACACAGGAGTCGGCACAGATACGCAGTATTTT. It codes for CAISDTGVGTDTQYF.